The 15 T cell receptor beta chains in this list originate from one sample, sequenced in a study of blood T cell repertoires in COVID-19. Repertoires were generated with immunoSEQ multiplex PCR, while TCRdb's copy carries only in-frame clones and drops some. Seen here are more than 85,000 clones, roughly 90% observed once, and the top ten hold 1.5% to 2%. The sample consisted of peripheral blood. The source of these receptors is a man in his 60s with acute or convalescent COVID-19.

The V and J genes are TRBV11-3 and TRBJ1-3; D is unresolved. The CDR3 spans 15 residues. Looked up from germline, CDR1 is SGHNT and CDR2 is YENEEA. V was clipped by 1 base and J by 0 bases, with 7 bases between them. CDR3 in DNA: TGTGCCAGCAGCTTAGGAGTGAGCTCTGGAAACACCATATATTTT. Protein product: CASSLGVSSGNTIYF.

With regard to this clone: Sequence at one end of the junction differs from germline and may be a read error. The CDR3: CASLLRDPLWDF. The CDR3 DNA sequence: TGTGCTAGCTTACTGCGGGACCCTCTTTGGGACTTC. This chain connects TRBV7-7 to TRBJ2-7; perhaps TRBD2 as D (6 bases). This CDR3 comprises 12 residues. Germline values: CDR1 SSHAT, CDR2 FNYEAQ (reference sequence).

The J gene is TRBJ1-2, the V gene TRBV28; 7 bases are a match to TRBD1. The germline V gene encodes CDR1 MDHEN and CDR2 SYDVKM. The CDR3 loop spans 13 amino acids. V was pared by 6 bases and J by 5 bases, with 6 bases of the junction left unmatched. CDR3 in DNA: TGTGCCAGCAGAGACAGGGTAGGGTATGGCTACACCTTC. It specifies CASRDRVGYGYTF.

This clone was picked up many times. V gene TRBV5-6 combines with J gene TRBJ1-2, with 7 bases that match TRBD1. The J segment lost 0 bases and the V segment lost 4 bases, leaving 6 bases of the junction unmatched. CDR3 length: 15 amino acids. CDR1 and CDR2 (germline): SGHDT, YYEEEE. CDR3 region: CASSGGQRANYGYTF. CDR3 DNA sequence: TGTGCCAGCAGCGGGGGACAGAGAGCTAACTATGGCTACACCTTC.

The rearrangement uses TRBV12-3 or TRBV12-4 and TRBJ2-7; a weak D match, TRBD1 (5 bases). This CDR3 is 12 amino acids long. V lost 7 bases to trimming and J lost 6 bases, with 13 bases between them. The CDR3 loop reads CASTRTGSEQYF. In DNA form, the CDR3 reads TGTGCCAGCACCCGCACAGGTAGCGAGCAGTACTTC.

This chain links TRBV28 with TRBJ1-3; a weak D match, TRBD1 (5 bases). V gave up 6 bases and J gave up 8 bases, with 14 bases separating them. CDR1 and CDR2 (germline): MDHEN, SYDVKM. This CDR3 has 13 amino acids. CDR3 coding DNA: TGTGCCAGCAGGACAGCGCTTGGGGACACCATATATTTT. It is translated as CASRTALGDTIYF.

The gene calls are TRBV20-1 and TRBJ2-7; D is ambiguous. V lost 5 bases and J lost 2, with 7 bases in between. Germline CDR1 DFQATT, CDR2 SNEGSKA (reference sequence). CDR3 length equals 11 residues. The CDR3 bases are TGCAGTGCTGCCCAGGCCTACGAGCAGTACTTC. Protein sequence: CSAAQAYEQYF.

This clone was detected once. This rearrangement joins TRBV11-3 to TRBJ2-3, with 7 bases aligning to TRBD1. V shed 5 bases, J shed 4 bases, and the junction held 3 bases outside the gene matches. The CDR3 spans 13 residues. Germline V CDR1 and CDR2: SGHNT, YENEEA. As DNA, the CDR3 is TGTGCCAGCAGCCTCGACAGGGCAGATACGCAGTATTTT. This sequence encodes CASSLDRADTQYF.

In DNA, the CDR3 is TGTGCCAGTAGTAGGGGGAGGATGAACACTGAAGCTTTCTTT. It yields the protein CASSRGRMNTEAFF. The genes are TRBV19 and TRBJ1-1, with D possibly being TRBD1 (5 bases). The germline V gene has CDR1 LNHDA and CDR2 SQIVND (reference sequence). The CDR3 loop spans 14 amino acids. V lost 4 bases to trimming and J lost 0 bases, with 9 bases between them.

The chain couples TRBV7-2 to TRBJ2-7, with D perhaps matching TRBD1 (6 bases). With 6 bases removed from V and 2 bases from J, the gap between germline ends came to 11 bases. Germline V gives CDR1 SGHTA, CDR2 FQGNSA. The CDR3 contains 13 residues. As DNA, the CDR3 is TGTGCCAGCAGTCGACAGGCCGCCTACGAGCAGTACTTC. Protein: CASSRQAAYEQYF.

This chain connects TRBV18 to TRBJ2-7; TRBD2 is a possible D gene (6 bases). Germline V gene sequence: CDR1 KGHSH, CDR2 LQKENI. Between the trimmed V and J ends, which lost 1 base and 5 bases, there was a span of 12 bases. This CDR3 spans 14 amino acids. CDR3 amino acids: CASSPLPGRNEQYF. CDR3 nucleotides: TGTGCCAGCTCACCACTGCCCGGGAGAAACGAGCAGTACTTC.

The CDR3 reads CASRGRTDINEKLFF. The DNA for the CDR3 is TGTGCCAGCAGGGGTAGGACAGATATTAATGAAAAACTGTTTTTT. The gene calls are TRBV2 and TRBJ1-4, with D maybe TRBD1 (6 bases). This CDR3 is 15 amino acids long. Germline loops: CDR1 SNHLY, CDR2 FYNNEI. Trimming shortened V by 6 bases and J by 4 bases, and 15 bases separated the two germline ends.

CDR3 protein: CASSALGQGANGYTF. The CDR3 DNA sequence: TGTGCCAGCAGTGCATTGGGACAGGGGGCGAATGGCTACACCTTC. This rearrangement joins TRBV28 to TRBJ1-2, with TRBD1 matching over 12 bases. CDR1 is MDHEN and CDR2 is SYDVKM in the germline V gene. The CDR3 totals 15 residues. V dropped 5 bases and J dropped 6; count of bases not matched to a gene: 7.

This clone occurred a few times. The chain uses TRBV28 and TRBJ1-2; D is ambiguous. CDR1 is MDHEN and CDR2 is SYDVKM in the germline V gene. This CDR3 spans 15 amino acids. V was shortened by 2 bases and J by 7 bases, with 17 bases between the two germline ends. CDR3 sequence reads: CASSLTRPLSGGYTF. The DNA of the CDR3 is TGTGCCAGCAGTTTAACCCGGCCACTATCGGGTGGCTACACCTTC.

This chain's CDR3 is CASSQDPSGSTDTQYF. DNA for the CDR3: TGTGCCAGCAGCCAAGACCCTAGCGGGTCAACAGATACGCAGTATTTT. V and J are TRBV3-1 (or the pseudogene TRBV3-2) and TRBJ2-3; 8 nucleotides match TRBD2. This CDR3 has 16 residues. Germline assignment: CDR1 LGHDT and CDR2 YNNKEL (reference sequence). J was trimmed by 3 bases and V by 0 bases; bases with no gene match: 5.